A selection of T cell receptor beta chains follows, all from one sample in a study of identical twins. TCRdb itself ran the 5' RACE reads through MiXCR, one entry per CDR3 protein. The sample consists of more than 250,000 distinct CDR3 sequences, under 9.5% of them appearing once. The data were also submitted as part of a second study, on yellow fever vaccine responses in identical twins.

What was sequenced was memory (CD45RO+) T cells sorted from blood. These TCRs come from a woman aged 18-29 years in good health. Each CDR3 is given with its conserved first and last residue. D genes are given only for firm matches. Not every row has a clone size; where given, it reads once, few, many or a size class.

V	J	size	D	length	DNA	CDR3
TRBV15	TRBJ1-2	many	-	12	TGTGCCACCAGCAGAGGGGAGGGCGGCTACACCTTC	CATSRGEGGYTF
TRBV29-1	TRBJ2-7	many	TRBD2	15	TGCAGCGTACGGACTAGCGGGAGAAGCTCCTACGAGCAGTACTTC	CSVRTSGRSSYEQYF
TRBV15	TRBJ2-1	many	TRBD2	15	TGTGCCACCAGCAGAGAACTAGCGGGAGTGGATGAGCAGTTCTTC	CATSRELAGVDEQFF
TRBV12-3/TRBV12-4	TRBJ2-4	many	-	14	TGTGCCAGCAGTTTCGCAGTAGCCAAAAACATTCAGTACTTC	CASSFAVAKNIQYF
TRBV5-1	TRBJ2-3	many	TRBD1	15	TGCGCCAGCAGCGGGACAGGGGTCGGCACAGATACGCAGTATTTT	CASSGTGVGTDTQYF
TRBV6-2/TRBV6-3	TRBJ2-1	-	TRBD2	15	TGTGCCAGCAGTTTGGGGTGGGAGGGCCTCAATGAGCAGTTCTTC	CASSLGWEGLNEQFF
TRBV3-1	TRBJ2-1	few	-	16	TGTGCCAGCAGCCCCCATGGACAGCTTACCTACAATGAGCAGTTCTTC	CASSPHGQLTYNEQFF
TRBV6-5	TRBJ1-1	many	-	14	TGTGCCAGCAGTTCTAGAGGGGCATGGACTGAAGCTTTCTTT	CASSSRGAWTEAFF
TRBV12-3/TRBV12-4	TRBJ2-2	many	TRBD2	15	TGTGCCAGCAATACCCGGGGGGGGGGCACCGGGGAGCTGTTTTTT	CASNTRGGGTGELFF
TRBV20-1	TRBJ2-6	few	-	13	TGCAGTGCTAGACACTCTGGGGCCAACGTCCTGACTTTC	CSARHSGANVLTF
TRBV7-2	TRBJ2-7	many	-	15	TGTGCCAGCAGTTTGGGGACACTTAATAAAGGAGAGCAGTACTTC	CASSLGTLNKGEQYF
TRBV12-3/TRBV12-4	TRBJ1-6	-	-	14	TGTGCCAGCAGCCCTAGTGTGACTAATTCACCCCTCCACTTT	CASSPSVTNSPLHF
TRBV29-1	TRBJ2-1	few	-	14	TGCAGCGTCGGAGGCCTCGACTCGGGCAATGAGCAGTTCTTC	CSVGGLDSGNEQFF
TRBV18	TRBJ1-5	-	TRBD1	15	TGTGCCAGCTCACCGGGACAGGGGGGTGAGGGGCCCCAGCATTTT	CASSPGQGGEGPQHF
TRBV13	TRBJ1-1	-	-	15	TGTGCCAGCAGGGTAAGGGGGGGGATGAACACTGAAGCTTTCTTT	CASRVRGGMNTEAFF
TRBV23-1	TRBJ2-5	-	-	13	TGCGCCAGCAGTCGACCATACAGGGAGGCCCAGTACTTC	CASSRPYREAQYF
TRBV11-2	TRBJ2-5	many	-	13	TGTGCCAGCAGCCCCCGGGTAGCGGAGACCCAGTACTTC	CASSPRVAETQYF
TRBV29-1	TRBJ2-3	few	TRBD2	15	TGCAGCGTAAACGGACTAGCGGGAGTGGGAGATACGCAGTATTTT	CSVNGLAGVGDTQYF
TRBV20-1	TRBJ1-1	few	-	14	TGCAGTGCTAGAGGGATAGGTATGAACACTGAAGCTTTCTTT	CSARGIGMNTEAFF
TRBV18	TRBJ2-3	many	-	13	TGTGCCAGCTCACCGACGAGAGGAGATACGCAGTATTTT	CASSPTRGDTQYF
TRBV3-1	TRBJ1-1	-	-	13	TGTGCCAGCACCCATCGGGTGAACACTGAAGCTTTCTTT	CASTHRVNTEAFF
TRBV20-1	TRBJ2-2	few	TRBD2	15	TGCAGTGCTAGGCCCGGGGCGGGGGACACCGGGGAGCTGTTTTTT	CSARPGAGDTGELFF
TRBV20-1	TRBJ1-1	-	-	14	TGCAGTGCTAGAGCAGGTGGGTGGGGCACTGAAGCTTTCTTT	CSARAGGWGTEAFF
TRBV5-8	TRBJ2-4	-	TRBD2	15	TGTGCCAGCAGTTTAGCGGGAGGGGCCAAAAACATTCAGTACTTC	CASSLAGGAKNIQYF
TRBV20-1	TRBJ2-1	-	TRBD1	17	TGCAGTGTCCTCAGGGACAGAGGGGAAGGGTACTACAATGAGCAGTTCTTC	CSVLRDRGEGYYNEQFF
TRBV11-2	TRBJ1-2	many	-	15	TGTGCCAGCAGCCCCCCCGAGGGGGGGGTGATGGGCTACACCTTC	CASSPPEGGVMGYTF
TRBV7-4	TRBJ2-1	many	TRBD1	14	TGTGCCAGCACCTCCGGGACAGCATACAATGAGCAGTTCTTC	CASTSGTAYNEQFF
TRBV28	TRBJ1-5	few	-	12	TGTGCCAGTTGTCAGGGGTTTCAGCCCCAGCATTTT	CASCQGFQPQHF